This T cell receptor beta chain was documented in a study of OX40 agonist ivuxolimab in advanced cancers. Background on the study: Under the entry rules, prior anti-PD-1, anti-PD-L1 or anti-CTLA-4 therapy was allowed, and about 38% had some. Three patients, one with hepatocellular carcinoma and two with cutaneous melanoma, responded partially.

Some clones are missing from TCRdb's copy, which holds only in-frame ones; the method was immunoSEQ multiplex PCR. In the table there are tens of thousands of clones, about 86% of which are singletons. The CDR3 has 13 residues. To note about this clone: Its antigen is not identified. The sample holds other DNA sequences that translate to the same CDR3.

Whole-study findings and limits: Some of the nonresponding patients also showed low levels of normalized T-cell clonal expansion. Clones of CD4+ and CD8+ blood T cells grew by week 6 at doses of 0.1 to 3.0 mg/kg.

V gene TRBV21-1 combines with J gene TRBJ1-1; whether TRBD1, the table's D call, matches the DNA was not checked. TRBV21-1 is a listed pseudogene. The clonotype originates from an adult with an advanced solid tumor such as melanoma, head and neck, liver or kidney cancer. The sample here was CD4+ or CD8+ T cells sorted from blood, taken in a trial of the OX40 agonist ivuxolimab. CDR3 DNA sequence: TGTGCCAGCAGCCCACGGACAGGTCCTGAAGCTTTCTTT. Translation: CASSPRTGPEAFF.